Below, 27 T cell receptor beta chains from the same sample are listed, as sequenced in a study of blood T cell repertoires in COVID-19. Assay used: immunoSEQ multiplex PCR; TCRdb lists only in-frame clones, some missing. Of more than 100,000 clones listed, approximately 84% are singletons. Sequencing was performed on peripheral blood. These receptors were collected from a human donor in a cohort sampled during active COVID-19.

For the CDR3, the DNA is TGTGCAAGTCGCTTAGCCGCCCAAAAACAGGGACAGTCGGGGGGCTACACCTTC. It is translated as CASRLAAQKQGQSGGYTF. V is TRBV12-2 and J is TRBJ1-2; the D call of TRBD1 is as the table states it, not checked on the DNA. TRBV12-2 is an annotated pseudogene. The CDR3 has 18 amino acids.

This chain uses TRBV5-6 with TRBJ1-5; 7 bases align to TRBD1. Germline V gene lookup returns CDR1 SGHDT and CDR2 YYEEEE. The trim removed 0 bases at V and 5 bases at J, leaving 14 bases unmatched. The CDR3 extends over 18 amino acids. CDR3 in DNA: TGTGCCAGCAGCTTGGGGCGCGCGACAGGGAAAAGGGATCAGCCCCAGCATTTT. Protein: CASSLGRATGKRDQPQHF.

This clone was counted a few times. The V and J genes are TRBV19 and TRBJ1-2; possible D gene TRBD1, 6 bases. Trimming pared 5 bases from V and 5 bases from J, leaving 18 bases between. Germline lookup yields CDR1 LNHDA and CDR2 SQIVND (reference sequence). The CDR3 runs to 15 residues. In DNA, the CDR3 is TGTGCCAGTAGTCCCTCGCGGGGGGGCTTTTATGGCTACACCTTC. Its translation: CASSPSRGGFYGYTF.

The chain carries TRBV7-9 and TRBJ2-3; TRBD2 agrees at 8 bases. With 5 bases clipped from V and 3 bases from J, the junction kept 10 bases outside the gene matches. CDR3 size: 16 residues. In germline, CDR1 is SEHNR, CDR2 FQNEAQ (reference sequence). The CDR3 DNA reads as TGTGCCAGCAGCATCATAGCGGGGATTACGACAGATACGCAGTATTTT. Translating it yields CASSIIAGITTDTQYF.

The rearrangement joins TRBV7-2 to TRBJ1-4; no clear D. V lost 2 bases and J 10 bases, leaving 14 bases between the germline ends. Germline assignment: CDR1 SGHTA and CDR2 FQGNSA. The CDR3 is made up of 14 amino acids. The CDR3: CASSLSAKEGKLFF. The CDR3 DNA reads as TGTGCCAGCAGCTTATCAGCTAAGGAGGGAAAACTGTTTTTT.

This chain's CDR3 is CASSPGVGGNEKLFF. CDR3 nucleotide sequence: TGTGCCAGCAGTCCTGGCGTTGGGGGGAATGAAAAACTGTTTTTT. J is TRBJ1-4 and V is TRBV28, with TRBD1 as a possible D gene (5 bases). CDR3 size: 15 residues. V lost 5 bases and J lost 5, with 15 bases in between. Per the germline V gene, CDR1 is MDHEN and CDR2 is SYDVKM.

The rearrangement links TRBV9 to TRBJ1-4; weak D call: TRBD1 (5 bases). V gave up 4 bases and J gave up 7 bases, with 17 bases separating them. The CDR3 length is 15 residues. Germline lookup yields CDR1 SGDLS and CDR2 YYNGEE. The CDR3 is CASSPRGDRSEKLFF. The CDR3 region has the DNA TGTGCCAGCAGCCCCCGGGGGGATCGGAGTGAAAAACTGTTTTTT. Drawing the rest from reference TRBV9 and TRBJ1-4, the complete variable domain is DSGVTQTPKHLITATGQRVTLRCSPRSGDLSVYWYQQSLDQGLQFLIQYYNGEERAKGNILERFSAQQFPDLHSELNLSSLELGDSALYFCASSPRGDRSEKLFFGSGTQLSVL.

The chain uses TRBV7-8 and TRBJ1-4; tentative D call: TRBD1 (5 bases). In germline, CDR1 is SGHVS, CDR2 FQNEAQ. Trimming removed 5 bases at V and 8 bases at J, with 21 bases between. The CDR3 loop spans 16 amino acids. The CDR3 reads CASSARARGFGEKLFF. The CDR3 DNA reads as TGTGCCAGCAGCGCCCGAGCGCGGGGGTTCGGGGAAAAACTGTTTTTT.

The chain has TRBV5-6 and TRBJ2-7, with a weak D call TRBD1 (5 bases). This CDR3 is built from 14 residues. Trimming stripped 5 bases from V and 3 bases from J, with 15 bases between. Looked up from germline, CDR1 is SGHDT and CDR2 is YYEEEE. CDR3 coding DNA: TGTGCCAGCAGTCAGCAGGGTTGGGGCTACGAGCAGTACTTC. Protein product: CASSQQGWGYEQYF.

Regarding this clone: At the DNA level, this CDR3 is encoded by other sequences in the same sample as well. The rearrangement uses TRBV5-1 and TRBJ2-1, with 15 nucleotides matching TRBD2. V trimming: 0 bases; J trimming: 1 base; junction bases outside the gene matches: 8. This CDR3 has 20 amino acids. Germline V CDR1 and CDR2: SGHRS, YFSETQ. This CDR3 reads CASSLVRTSGGAGSYNEQFF. The CDR3, as DNA: TGCGCCAGCAGCTTGGTGAGGACTAGCGGGGGGGCCGGGTCCTACAATGAGCAGTTCTTC.

CDR3: CASSWRGGRDEQYF. Written as DNA, the CDR3 is TGTGCCAGCAGCTGGAGGGGGGGTAGGGACGAGCAGTACTTC. This chain links TRBV5-8 with TRBJ2-7; D possibly corresponds to TRBD2 (7 bases). There are 14 residues in the CDR3. Per the germline V gene, CDR1 is SGHTS and CDR2 is YDEGEE. The V end was cut by 3 bases, the J end by 5 bases, with 15 bases between. Full variable domain (outside the CDR3, taken from reference TRBV5-8 and TRBJ2-7): EAGVTQSPTHLIKTRGQQATLRCSPISGHTSVYWYQQALGLGLQFLLWYDEGEERNRGNFPPRFSGRQFPNYSSELNVNALELEDSALYLCASSWRGGRDEQYFGPGTRLTVT.

This sequence joins TRBV19 and TRBJ1-6; D is uncertain. Trimming pared 7 bases from V and 11 bases from J, leaving 12 bases between. CDR3 length: 12 amino acids. Germline V lookup: CDR1 LNHDA, CDR2 SQIVND (reference sequence). This chain's CDR3 is CASMNLRPPLHF. In nucleotides, the CDR3 is TGTGCCAGTATGAACCTGCGGCCACCCCTCCACTTT.

The chain couples TRBV5-1 to TRBJ1-4; 8 bases line up with TRBD1. The CDR3 runs to 15 residues. CDR1 SGHRS and CDR2 YFSETQ come from the germline V gene. The trim removed 5 bases at V and 6 bases at J, leaving 9 bases unmatched. The CDR3 sequence is CASSPAYRGDEKLFF. The CDR3 DNA sequence: TGCGCCAGCAGTCCGGCGTACAGGGGGGATGAAAAACTGTTTTTT. Using reference TRBV5-1 and TRBJ1-4 for the parts outside the CDR3, the full variable domain is KAGVTQTPRYLIKTRGQQVTLSCSPISGHRSVSWYQQTPGQGLQFLFEYFSETQRNKGNFPGRFSGRQFSNSRSEMNVSTLELGDSALYLCASSPAYRGDEKLFFGSGTQLSVL.

The rearrangement joins TRBV19 to TRBJ1-1; D call uncertain. Germline V CDR1 and CDR2: LNHDA, SQIVND (reference sequence). V was pared by 6 bases and J by 5 bases, with 13 bases between. The CDR3 is made up of 13 amino acids. CDR3 residues: CASRWRRETEAFF. The CDR3 nucleotides are TGTGCCAGTAGATGGAGGCGGGAAACTGAAGCTTTCTTT.

V usage is TRBV25-1 and J usage is TRBJ2-1, with D uncertain. CDR1 is MGHDK and CDR2 is SYGVNS in the germline V gene. V gave up 3 bases and J gave up 0 bases, with 6 bases separating them. This CDR3 is 14 amino acids long. This CDR3 is CASSDSSSYNEQFF. Written as DNA, the CDR3 is TGTGCCAGCAGTGATTCCAGCTCCTACAATGAGCAGTTCTTC.

The chain joins TRBV25-1 to TRBJ1-2, with D uncertain. The ends were cut back, 2 bases at V and 8 bases at J, with 21 bases in the middle. The CDR3 runs to 16 residues. CDR1 MGHDK and CDR2 SYGVNS come from the germline V gene. The CDR3 here is CASSELFGQDSMGYTF. CDR3 coding DNA: TGTGCCAGCAGTGAACTATTTGGCCAGGACTCTATGGGCTACACCTTC.

The chain links TRBV4-1 to TRBJ1-2; TRBD1 is a possible D gene (5 bases). Trimming stripped 3 bases from V and 2 bases from J, with 10 bases between. Germline V CDR1 and CDR2: MGHRA, YSYEKL. This CDR3 region has 14 residues. CDR3 sequence reads: CASSQLRQNYGYTF. CDR3 in DNA: TGCGCCAGCAGCCAGCTACGACAGAACTATGGCTACACCTTC.

This clone has more than one count but fewer than ten. This chain connects TRBV7-2 to TRBJ2-7; D possibly corresponds to TRBD2 (6 bases). V gave up 2 bases and J gave up 7 bases, with 15 bases separating them. Per germline, CDR1 SGHTA and CDR2 FQGNSA. The length of the CDR3 is 14 residues. CDR3 region: CASSLLGLKGEQYF. The DNA for the CDR3 is TGTGCCAGCAGCTTACTGGGACTCAAAGGGGAGCAGTACTTC.

With respect to this clone: The identical CDR3 is also encoded by other nucleotide sequences in the sample. The chain employs TRBV12-3 or TRBV12-4 and TRBJ1-2; D is possibly TRBD1 (5 bases). CDR3 length equals 13 residues. The V gene lost 3 bases and the J gene lost 4 bases, with 9 bases spanning the gap. The CDR3 DNA reads as TGTGCCAGCAGTTTTCAGGGCGCCTATGGCTACACCTTC. Protein product: CASSFQGAYGYTF.

The chain links TRBV7-7 to TRBJ1-2, with 7 nucleotides matching TRBD1. Germline assignment: CDR1 SSHAT and CDR2 FNYEAQ (reference sequence). Germline trimming cut 5 bases from V and 7 bases from J; bases unmatched to any gene: 13. CDR3 size: 15 residues. CDR3 nucleotides: TGTGCCAGCAGCGATACCGGGACAGCCCTGTGTGGCTACACCTTC. Translating gives CASSDTGTALCGYTF.

The sample holds a few counts of this clone. This chain joins TRBV7-8 and TRBJ2-2; TRBD1 agrees at 10 bases. The CDR3 consists of 15 residues. The germline V gene has CDR1 SGHVS and CDR2 FQNEAQ. J lost 4 bases, V lost 3 bases, and 2 bases had no gene match. CDR3 nucleotides: TGTGCCAGCAGCTTTAGGACAGGGGGCACCGGGGAGCTGTTTTTT. Translating it yields CASSFRTGGTGELFF.

The chain joins TRBV9 to TRBJ1-1; 8 bases match TRBD1. V lost 7 bases, J lost 3 bases, and 8 bases stayed unmatched. Germline V CDR1 and CDR2: SGDLS, YYNGEE. This CDR3 has 14 amino acids. This CDR3 reads CASGQGFLDTEAFF. CDR3 sequence (DNA): TGTGCCAGCGGACAGGGATTTTTGGACACTGAAGCTTTCTTT. Using reference TRBV9 and TRBJ1-1 for the parts outside the CDR3, the full variable domain is DSGVTQTPKHLITATGQRVTLRCSPRSGDLSVYWYQQSLDQGLQFLIQYYNGEERAKGNILERFSAQQFPDLHSELNLSSLELGDSALYFCASGQGFLDTEAFFGQGTRLTVV.

V gene TRBV9 combines with J gene TRBJ2-2, with TRBD2 matching over 8 bases. Germline V gene lookup returns CDR1 SGDLS and CDR2 YYNGEE. There are 15 residues in the CDR3. J was trimmed by 2 bases and V by 3 bases; bases with no gene match: 3. CDR3 in DNA: TGTGCCAGCAGCGCCCGGGGGGGAAACACCGGGGAGCTGTTTTTT. Amino acid sequence: CASSARGGNTGELFF.

The chain is built from TRBV6-1 and TRBJ1-2; D is possibly TRBD1 (6 bases). CDR3 length equals 13 residues. Looked up from germline, CDR1 is MNHNS and CDR2 is SASEGT. The V gene lost 3 bases and the J gene lost 8 bases, with 13 bases spanning the gap. CDR3 coding DNA: TGTGCCAGCAGTGATAGCTTAGGGGGAGGCTACACCTTC. The encoded protein is CASSDSLGGGYTF.

This clone was seen a handful of times. The chain joins TRBV30 to TRBJ1-1; D possibly corresponds to TRBD1 (5 bases). CDR1 and CDR2 from the germline V gene are GTSNPN and SVGIG (reference sequence). The CDR3 length is 14 residues. The V and J ends lost 1 base and 1 base respectively, with 10 bases between them. The CDR3 protein is CAWSGGAWNTEAFF. The CDR3 DNA sequence: TGTGCCTGGAGTGGCGGGGCCTGGAACACTGAAGCTTTCTTT.

This chain joins TRBV6-5 and TRBJ2-1; 9 bases agree with TRBD1. The germline gives CDR1 MNHEY, CDR2 SVGAGI. CDR3 length equals 15 residues. The V and J ends lost 7 bases and 7 bases, in that order; junction bases with no gene match: 11. CDR3 DNA sequence: TGTGCCAGCAATTCCGCCAGGACAGGGGAGAATGAGCAGTTCTTC. Its protein is CASNSARTGENEQFF.

The chain recombines TRBV4-2 with TRBJ2-1; D is perhaps TRBD2 (7 bases). CDR3 length: 17 amino acids. With 0 bases removed from V and 4 bases from J, the gap between germline ends came to 16 bases. CDR1 is LGHNA and CDR2 is YNFKEQ in the germline V gene. CDR3 sequence (DNA): TGTGCCAGCAGCCAAGATTTGGGGGGGGCCGGATACAATGAGCAGTTCTTC. Translated, it gives CASSQDLGGAGYNEQFF.